The source of this T cell receptor beta chain is a study of shared clonotypes between healthy human individuals. Naive-designated CD8 cells lacked CD45RO, were positively enriched for CCR7, and omitted terminally differentiated effector memory CD45RA+ cells. Trimming took 1 base from V and 2 from J, leaving 14 bases between them. CDR1 is SGHTA, CDR2 FQGNSA, per germline. This CDR3 spans 16 amino acids. Method: immunoSEQ multiplex PCR; TCRdb's copy keeps in-frame clones and lacks some. In the table there are about 2.1 million clones, under 95% of which are singletons. Material: naive CD8+ T cells from PBMCs. This receptor was identified in a man between 18 and 35 years old in good health. Some clones in this sample may be carry-over from other donors' samples. The chain joins TRBV7-2 to TRBJ2-5; D uncertain. CDR3 protein: CASSLGLRWEQETQYF. In nucleotides, the CDR3 is TGTGCCAGCAGCTTAGGTCTCCGGTGGGAACAAGAGACCCAGTACTTC.